This is a list of T cell receptor beta chains from one sample in a study of T cell responses to AZD1222 COVID-19 vaccine. Here immunoSEQ multiplex PCR was the method, and the copy in TCRdb shows in-frame clones only, minus some. The data show under 130,000 clones, around 90% seen once. This specimen was peripheral blood, taken on day 0 of AZD1222 vaccination. The receptors were gathered from an adult in good health. Each CDR3 is given with its conserved first and last residue. Each record gives: D gene, J gene, clone size, V gene, CDR3 DNA, CDR3 protein. D genes are given only for firm matches. Not every row has a clone size; where given, it reads once, few, many or a size class.

d_call: TRBD1; j_call: TRBJ1-6; clone_size: .; v_call: TRBV6-6; cdr3_nt: TGTGCCAGCAGGGGGATGGACAGGGATAATTCACCCCTCCACTTT; cdr3_aa: CASRGMDRDNSPLHF
d_call: TRBD2; j_call: TRBJ2-2; clone_size: .; v_call: TRBV23-1; cdr3_nt: TGCGCCAGCAGAAACACCCTACCTAGCGGGAGGAACACCGGGGAGCTGTTTTTT; cdr3_aa: CASRNTLPSGRNTGELFF
d_call: .; j_call: TRBJ2-1; clone_size: .; v_call: TRBV9; cdr3_nt: TGTGCCAGCAGCACAGGGGGGGTTAATGAGCAGTTCTTC; cdr3_aa: CASSTGGVNEQFF
d_call: TRBD1; j_call: TRBJ2-5; clone_size: .; v_call: TRBV7-2; cdr3_nt: TGTGCCAGCAGCTTAGTAGGGACAGAACAAGAGACCCAGTACTTC; cdr3_aa: CASSLVGTEQETQYF
d_call: TRBD1; j_call: TRBJ2-3; clone_size: once; v_call: TRBV25-1; cdr3_nt: TGTGCCAGCAGTGAAACCACAGGGGGTGGCACAGATACGCAGTATTTT; cdr3_aa: CASSETTGGGTDTQYF
d_call: .; j_call: TRBJ2-7; clone_size: .; v_call: TRBV18; cdr3_nt: TGTGCCAGCTCAACCGCCGGGACAAGCCCCTACGAGCAGTACTTC; cdr3_aa: CASSTAGTSPYEQYF
d_call: TRBD1; j_call: TRBJ1-2; clone_size: .; v_call: TRBV15; cdr3_nt: TGTGCCACCAGCAGAACCGACAGGGCTGGCTACACCTTC; cdr3_aa: CATSRTDRAGYTF
d_call: .; j_call: TRBJ2-5; clone_size: .; v_call: TRBV7-9; cdr3_nt: TGTGCCAGCAGCCAAGGGCAGGGGGGTTTGGCAGAGACCCAGTACTTC; cdr3_aa: CASSQGQGGLAETQYF
d_call: TRBD1; j_call: TRBJ1-6; clone_size: .; v_call: TRBV10-3; cdr3_nt: TGTGCCATCAGCCGGACAGGAGATTCACCCCTCCACTTT; cdr3_aa: CAISRTGDSPLHF
d_call: .; j_call: TRBJ2-1; clone_size: .; v_call: TRBV6-2/TRBV6-3; cdr3_nt: TGTGCCAGCAGTTACAGTGGCGTGGGTGAGCAGTTCTTC; cdr3_aa: CASSYSGVGEQFF
d_call: .; j_call: TRBJ1-1; clone_size: few; v_call: TRBV2; cdr3_nt: TGTGCCAGATCCAGTGACTACACTGAAGCTTTCTTT; cdr3_aa: CARSSDYTEAFF
d_call: TRBD2; j_call: TRBJ2-1; clone_size: .; v_call: TRBV7-3; cdr3_nt: TGTGCCAGCAGCTTAATGTCGTTTGCTAGCGGGAGCTCCTACAATGAGCAGTTCTTC; cdr3_aa: CASSLMSFASGSSYNEQFF
d_call: TRBD1; j_call: TRBJ1-2; clone_size: .; v_call: TRBV7-2; cdr3_nt: TGTGCCAGCAGCACGGACAGGGGAGGGTATGGCTACACCTTC; cdr3_aa: CASSTDRGGYGYTF
d_call: TRBD1; j_call: TRBJ1-5; clone_size: .; v_call: TRBV6-2/TRBV6-3; cdr3_nt: TGTGCCAGCAGTGACACAGGGGAACAGCCCCAGCATTTT; cdr3_aa: CASSDTGEQPQHF
d_call: .; j_call: TRBJ1-3; clone_size: .; v_call: TRBV11-2; cdr3_nt: TGTGCCAGCAGCTTCTTGGGACTGGACGTAGACACCATATATTTT; cdr3_aa: CASSFLGLDVDTIYF
d_call: .; j_call: TRBJ2-6; clone_size: .; v_call: TRBV7-9; cdr3_nt: TGTGCCAGCAGCGGCACAGGGACTGGGGCCAACGTCCTGACTTTC; cdr3_aa: CASSGTGTGANVLTF
d_call: .; j_call: TRBJ2-3; clone_size: .; v_call: TRBV6-2/TRBV6-3; cdr3_nt: TGTGCCAGCAGTTACGGGGTTTCGGATACGCAGTATTTT; cdr3_aa: CASSYGVSDTQYF
d_call: .; j_call: TRBJ2-3; clone_size: .; v_call: TRBV4-3; cdr3_nt: TGCGCCAGCAGCCAACTAGCTATAAGTACAGATACGCAGTATTTT; cdr3_aa: CASSQLAISTDTQYF
d_call: TRBD1; j_call: TRBJ1-2; clone_size: .; v_call: TRBV7-2; cdr3_nt: TGTGCCAGCAGCCCCGATTCCACAGGGGGCGCGAGGTATGGCTACACCTTC; cdr3_aa: CASSPDSTGGARYGYTF
d_call: .; j_call: TRBJ2-5; clone_size: .; v_call: TRBV5-1; cdr3_nt: TGCGCCAGCAGCATCTCTACGGGCCAGCAAGAGACCCAGTACTTC; cdr3_aa: CASSISTGQQETQYF
d_call: TRBD1; j_call: TRBJ2-2; clone_size: .; v_call: TRBV10-1; cdr3_nt: TGCGCCAGCAGTGAGTCCCGACGGAACAGGGGGCAAAACACCGGGGAGCTGTTTTTT; cdr3_aa: CASSESRRNRGQNTGELFF
d_call: .; j_call: TRBJ2-7; clone_size: once; v_call: TRBV6-2/TRBV6-3; cdr3_nt: TGTGCCAGCAGTTACTTAGGGGGGTACGAGCAGTACTTC; cdr3_aa: CASSYLGGYEQYF
d_call: .; j_call: TRBJ1-3; clone_size: once; v_call: TRBV28; cdr3_nt: TGTGCCAGCAGCCCTGGAAACACCATATATTTT; cdr3_aa: CASSPGNTIYF
d_call: .; j_call: TRBJ2-3; clone_size: .; v_call: TRBV19; cdr3_nt: TGTGCCAGTAGGAGGCGGGACAACACAGATACGCAGTATTTT; cdr3_aa: CASRRRDNTDTQYF
d_call: .; j_call: TRBJ1-1; clone_size: .; v_call: TRBV3-1/TRBV3-2; cdr3_nt: TGTGCCAGCAGCCAAGATCATTCAGCCCGGGGTGAAGCTTTCTTT; cdr3_aa: CASSQDHSARGEAFF
d_call: .; j_call: TRBJ1-1; clone_size: .; v_call: TRBV5-1; cdr3_nt: TGCGCCAGCAGCTTGGGGCAGGCGAACACTGAAGCTTTCTTT; cdr3_aa: CASSLGQANTEAFF
d_call: .; j_call: TRBJ1-5; clone_size: .; v_call: TRBV6-2/TRBV6-3; cdr3_nt: TGTGCCAGCAGTTACTCGGTATCTGTCAGCAATCAGCCCCAGCATTTT; cdr3_aa: CASSYSVSVSNQPQHF
d_call: TRBD1; j_call: TRBJ2-1; clone_size: few; v_call: TRBV28; cdr3_nt: TGTGCCAGCACCGGAGGGGGACAGGAGAAGTACAATGAGCAGTTCTTC; cdr3_aa: CASTGGGQEKYNEQFF
d_call: .; j_call: TRBJ1-5; clone_size: .; v_call: TRBV30; cdr3_nt: TGTGCCTGGTCGGGTGTCGATCAGCCCCAGCATTTT; cdr3_aa: CAWSGVDQPQHF
d_call: .; j_call: TRBJ1-1; clone_size: once; v_call: TRBV5-1; cdr3_nt: TGCGCCAGCAGCTTAGAACCGAACACTGAAGCTTTCTTT; cdr3_aa: CASSLEPNTEAFF
d_call: TRBD2; j_call: TRBJ2-3; clone_size: .; v_call: TRBV5-1; cdr3_nt: TGCGCCAGCAGCTTGGGTGCCGGCGGGGGGGTCACAGATACGCAGTATTTT; cdr3_aa: CASSLGAGGGVTDTQYF
d_call: .; j_call: TRBJ1-3; clone_size: .; v_call: TRBV7-3; cdr3_nt: TGTGCCAGCAGCTTAATGGCAGGCATGGGAAACACCATATATTTT; cdr3_aa: CASSLMAGMGNTIYF
d_call: .; j_call: TRBJ1-2; clone_size: .; v_call: TRBV6-5; cdr3_nt: TGTGCCAGCAGTCAATTTTACGGCCTTAACTATGGCTACACCTTC; cdr3_aa: CASSQFYGLNYGYTF
d_call: TRBD2; j_call: TRBJ2-7; clone_size: .; v_call: TRBV7-8; cdr3_nt: TGTGCCAGCAGCTCCACGGGACTAGCGGGAGCACGCTCCTACGAGCAGTACTTC; cdr3_aa: CASSSTGLAGARSYEQYF
d_call: TRBD2; j_call: TRBJ2-3; clone_size: .; v_call: TRBV9; cdr3_nt: TGTGCCAGCAGCGTAGGACTAGCGGGAGGTACAGATACGCAGTATTTT; cdr3_aa: CASSVGLAGGTDTQYF
d_call: .; j_call: TRBJ2-2; clone_size: .; v_call: TRBV2; cdr3_nt: TGTGCCAGCAGTGGGGGTCCCGGGGAGCTGTTTTTT; cdr3_aa: CASSGGPGELFF
d_call: TRBD1; j_call: TRBJ1-1; clone_size: .; v_call: TRBV2; cdr3_nt: TGTGCCACAGCGATCCTTACAGGGGTGACTGAAGCTTTCTTT; cdr3_aa: CATAILTGVTEAFF
d_call: .; j_call: TRBJ1-3; clone_size: .; v_call: TRBV24-1; cdr3_nt: TGTGCCACCAGCGTACCCCGCGGACCAACAAACACCATATATTTT; cdr3_aa: CATSVPRGPTNTIYF
d_call: TRBD2; j_call: TRBJ2-2; clone_size: .; v_call: TRBV6-5; cdr3_nt: TGTGCCAGCAGTAGACTAGCGGGCACCGGGGAGCTGTTTTTT; cdr3_aa: CASSRLAGTGELFF
d_call: TRBD1; j_call: TRBJ1-6; clone_size: .; v_call: TRBV6-2/TRBV6-3; cdr3_nt: TGTGCCAGCAGTTACGGGGGACAGGGGGCCTCCTATAATTCACCCCTCCACTTT; cdr3_aa: CASSYGGQGASYNSPLHF
d_call: .; j_call: TRBJ2-5; clone_size: once; v_call: TRBV27; cdr3_nt: TGTGCCAGCAGCTTTCGGGGATCGGAGACCCAGTACTTC; cdr3_aa: CASSFRGSETQYF
d_call: .; j_call: TRBJ1-3; clone_size: .; v_call: TRBV11-2; cdr3_nt: TGTGCCAGCAGCTTAGATTCTCCGAGCCTCTCTGGAAACACCATATATTTT; cdr3_aa: CASSLDSPSLSGNTIYF
d_call: .; j_call: TRBJ1-1; clone_size: .; v_call: TRBV29-1; cdr3_nt: TGCAGCGTTGAATTTTACACTGAAGCTTTCTTT; cdr3_aa: CSVEFYTEAFF
d_call: .; j_call: TRBJ2-6; clone_size: .; v_call: TRBV6-2/TRBV6-3; cdr3_nt: TGTGCCAGCAGTTACGACTCTGGGGCCAACGTCCTGACTTTC; cdr3_aa: CASSYDSGANVLTF
d_call: TRBD1; j_call: TRBJ2-5; clone_size: .; v_call: TRBV4-1; cdr3_nt: TGCGCCAGCAGCGCACAGGACAGGGAACAAGAGACCCAGTACTTC; cdr3_aa: CASSAQDREQETQYF
d_call: TRBD2; j_call: TRBJ2-3; clone_size: .; v_call: TRBV19; cdr3_nt: TGTGCCAGTAGTAAGACTAGCGGGAGCGACCCAGATACGCAGTATTTT; cdr3_aa: CASSKTSGSDPDTQYF